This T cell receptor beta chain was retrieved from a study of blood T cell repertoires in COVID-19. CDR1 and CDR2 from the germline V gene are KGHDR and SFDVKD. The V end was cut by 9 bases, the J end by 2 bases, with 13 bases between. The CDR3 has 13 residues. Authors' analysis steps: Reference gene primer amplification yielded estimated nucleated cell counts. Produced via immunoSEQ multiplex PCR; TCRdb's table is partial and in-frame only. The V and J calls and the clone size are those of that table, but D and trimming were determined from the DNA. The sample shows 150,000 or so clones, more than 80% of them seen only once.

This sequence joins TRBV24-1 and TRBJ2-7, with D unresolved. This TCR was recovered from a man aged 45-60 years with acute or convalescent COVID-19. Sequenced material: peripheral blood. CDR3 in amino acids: CATPLSETYEQYV. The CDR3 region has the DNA TGTGCCACCCCGCTTAGTGAGACCTACGAGCAGTACGTC.